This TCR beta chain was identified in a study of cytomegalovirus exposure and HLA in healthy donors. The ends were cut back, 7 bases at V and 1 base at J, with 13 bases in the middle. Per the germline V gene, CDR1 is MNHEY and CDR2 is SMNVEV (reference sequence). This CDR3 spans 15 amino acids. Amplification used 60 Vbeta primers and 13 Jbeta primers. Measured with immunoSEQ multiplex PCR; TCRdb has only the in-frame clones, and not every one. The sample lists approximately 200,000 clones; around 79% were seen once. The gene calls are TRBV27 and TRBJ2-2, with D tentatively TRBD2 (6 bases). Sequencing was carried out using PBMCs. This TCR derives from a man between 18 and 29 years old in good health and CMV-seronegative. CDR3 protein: CASMGGLQNTGELFF. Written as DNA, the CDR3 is TGTGCCAGCATGGGGGGACTTCAGAACACCGGGGAGCTGTTTTTT.